Shown below are 25 T cell receptor beta chains from a single sample sequenced in a study of cytomegalovirus exposure and HLA in healthy donors. Assay used: immunoSEQ multiplex PCR; TCRdb lists only in-frame clones, some missing. The table has around 160,000 clones, 88% seen once. The sequencing input was PBMCs. Every receptor here comes from a young man in good health and CMV-seronegative.

This clone showed up just once. The chain recombines TRBV5-4 with TRBJ1-4; D may be TRBD1 (6 bases). Deletions cut 4 bases from V and 8 bases from J, with 21 bases between. The CDR3 sequence is 16 residues long. Germline V lookup: CDR1 SGHNT, CDR2 YYREEE (reference sequence). In DNA, the CDR3 is TGTGCCAGCAGCCTGACTGGAGTCGGTAGGGGGGAAAAACTGTTTTTT. Amino acid sequence: CASSLTGVGRGEKLFF.

The genes are TRBV9 and TRBJ2-3; TRBD2 matches 10 bases. Germline V gene lookup returns CDR1 SGDLS and CDR2 YYNGEE. The CDR3 loop spans 17 amino acids. The V and J ends lost 8 bases and 2 bases, in that order; junction bases with no gene match: 14. For the CDR3, the DNA is TGTGCCAGTTCCGGGACTAGCGAACCAGGGCACACAGATACGCAGTATTTT. It is translated as CASSGTSEPGHTDTQYF.

The chain has TRBV6-5 and TRBJ1-1; perhaps TRBD1 as D (5 bases). Germline V gene data show CDR1 as MNHEY and CDR2 as SVGAGI. The V gene lost 2 bases and the J gene lost 6 bases, with 13 bases spanning the gap. This CDR3 has 14 amino acids. CDR3 sequence: CASSYNTRRAEAFF. In DNA form, the CDR3 reads TGTGCCAGCAGTTACAACACCCGCAGGGCTGAAGCTTTCTTT.

V is TRBV18 and J is TRBJ2-7, with a possible D match to TRBD1 (6 bases). Trimming removed 3 bases from V and 2 bases from J, with 17 bases in between. Germline CDR1 is KGHSH and CDR2 is LQKENI. The CDR3 is 16 amino acids. CDR3 nucleotides: TGTGCCAGCTCACCCGATAATATCGGGACAACCTACGAGCAGTACGTC. Protein product: CASSPDNIGTTYEQYV.

The chain's CDR3 is CAILQAPGEPQHF. CDR3 nucleotides: TGTGCCATCCTACAGGCCCCAGGGGAGCCCCAGCATTTT. The chain is built from TRBV28 and TRBJ1-5, with D possibly matching TRBD1 (6 bases). CDR1 and CDR2 from the germline V gene are MDHEN and SYDVKM. V lost 10 bases, J lost 8 bases, and 18 bases lay in between. The CDR3 runs 13 residues.

This clone was recorded once. The chain is built from TRBV7-6 and TRBJ2-2, with 8 bases fitting TRBD1. V shed 4 bases and J 7 bases; nucleotides not matched to a gene: 8. CDR3 size: 15 residues. Germline V lookup: CDR1 SGHVS, CDR2 FNYEAQ. The CDR3 nucleotides read TGTGCCAGCAGCTCCCCCGACAGGGGTGGCGGGGAGCTGTTTTTT. This sequence encodes CASSSPDRGGGELFF.

CDR3 residues: CASSRTGRNEQYF. CDR3 coding DNA: TGTGCCAGTAGTCGGACAGGGAGGAACGAGCAGTACTTC. The chain couples TRBV19 to TRBJ2-7; 8 bases are shared with TRBD1. Looked up from germline, CDR1 is LNHDA and CDR2 is SQIVND (reference sequence). This CDR3 has 13 residues. Trimming at V came to 5 bases and at J to 5 bases, leaving 5 bases not matched to a gene. Complete variable domain (other parts from reference TRBV19 and TRBJ2-7): DGGITQSPKYLFRKEGQNVTLSCEQNLNHDAMYWYRQDPGQGLRLIYYSQIVNDFQKGDIAEGYSVSREKKESFPLTVTSAQKNPTAFYLCASSRTGRNEQYFGPGTRLTVT.

The gene calls are TRBV5-1 and TRBJ1-5; D might be TRBD1 (6 bases). The CDR3 extends over 16 amino acids. Between the trimmed V and J ends, which lost 4 bases and 0 bases, there was a span of 14 bases. Germline-derived CDR1 and CDR2 are SGHRS and YFSETQ. The chain's CDR3 is CASSLGQLNSNQPQHF. In DNA form, the CDR3 reads TGCGCCAGCAGCCTTGGACAGCTCAATAGCAATCAGCCCCAGCATTTT.

Written as DNA, the CDR3 is TGTGCCAGCAGCCTGGGACAGGGGAACACTGAAGCTTTCTTT. This codes for CASSLGQGNTEAFF. This chain joins TRBV27 and TRBJ1-1, with TRBD1 matching 9 bases. Germline CDR1 MNHEY, CDR2 SMNVEV (reference sequence). With V trimmed by 6 bases and J by 1 base, 3 bases remained unmatched. The CDR3 extends over 14 amino acids.

This chain links TRBV2 with TRBJ2-5; 8 bases match TRBD2. Germline CDR1 and CDR2: SNHLY and FYNNEI. This CDR3 comprises 15 residues. V lost 4 bases to trimming and J lost 5 bases; unmatched junction nucleotides: 9. CDR3 loop: CASSGPAGEGETQYF. For the CDR3, the DNA is TGTGCCAGCAGTGGGCCAGCGGGGGAGGGGGAGACCCAGTACTTC.

This chain joins TRBV5-6 and TRBJ1-1; possibly TRBD1 for D (5 bases). This CDR3 has 17 residues. Between the trimmed V and J ends, which lost 4 bases and 0 bases, there was a span of 19 bases. Germline V gene data show CDR1 as SGHDT and CDR2 as YYEEEE. Written as DNA, the CDR3 is TGTGCCAGCAGCCTGCATAGTAAGACAGATATGAACACTGAAGCTTTCTTT. Translation: CASSLHSKTDMNTEAFF.

This clone showed up just once. V usage is TRBV4-2 and J usage is TRBJ2-7; D unresolved. The ends were cut back, 4 bases at V and 0 bases at J, with 13 bases in the middle. The CDR3 contains 15 residues. CDR1 is LGHNA, CDR2 YNFKEQ, per germline. The CDR3 coding sequence is TGTGCCAGCAGCCGCCGGCGGCTTAGCTCCTACGAGCAGTACTTC. It codes for CASSRRRLSSYEQYF.

J is TRBJ1-1 and V is TRBV28, with 9 bases fitting TRBD1. V was clipped by 4 bases and J by 5 bases; unmatched bases: 5. Germline V lookup: CDR1 MDHEN, CDR2 SYDVKM. The CDR3 totals 14 residues. CDR3 sequence reads: CASSSGTGITEAFF. The CDR3 DNA is TGTGCCAGCAGTTCCGGGACAGGGATAACTGAAGCTTTCTTT.

The rearrangement joins TRBV6-5 to TRBJ1-2, with no clear D. V shed 5 bases and J shed 0 bases, with 7 bases lying between them. The CDR3 length is 13 residues. The germline gives CDR1 MNHEY, CDR2 SVGAGI. The chain's CDR3 is CASSVSANYGYTF. The CDR3 DNA is TGTGCCAGCAGTGTCAGCGCTAACTATGGCTACACCTTC.

This clone has only a few counts. The genes are TRBV19 and TRBJ1-5, with 8 positions matching TRBD1. The germline V gene has CDR1 LNHDA and CDR2 SQIVND (reference sequence). The CDR3 is 16 amino acids. V shed 5 bases and J 4 bases; nucleotides not matched to a gene: 10. CDR3 residues: CASSFETGDTNQPQHF. DNA of the CDR3: TGTGCCAGTAGTTTCGAGACAGGGGACACGAATCAGCCCCAGCATTTT.

This chain joins TRBV6-5 and TRBJ1-2; D is possibly TRBD1 (5 bases). The germline gives CDR1 MNHEY, CDR2 SVGAGI. The V end lost 2 bases, the J end lost 8 bases, and 21 bases lay between the germline ends. This CDR3 has 16 amino acids. CDR3: CASSYSSGQGLDGYTF. The CDR3 DNA reads as TGTGCCAGCAGTTACAGTTCAGGGCAGGGCCTGGACGGCTACACCTTC.

The chain couples TRBV6-5 to TRBJ2-3, with D possibly TRBD2 on 6 matching bases. CDR1 is MNHEY and CDR2 is SVGAGI in the germline V gene. V lost 5 bases, J lost 3 bases, and 15 bases lay in between. This CDR3 is built from 15 residues. This CDR3 is CASSPSGGPTDTQYF. The CDR3 DNA follows: TGTGCCAGCAGTCCCAGTGGAGGGCCGACAGATACGCAGTATTTT.

The chain joins TRBV6-5 to TRBJ2-3; D gene unclear. Trimming left V 9 bases short and J 8 bases short, with 12 bases between. Germline CDR1 and CDR2: MNHEY and SVGAGI. The CDR3 spans 11 residues. The CDR3 loop reads CASRLAATQYF. CDR3 DNA sequence: TGTGCCAGTAGGTTGGCGGCTACGCAGTATTTT.

J is TRBJ2-7 and V is TRBV2, with TRBD1 as a possible D gene (7 bases). In germline, CDR1 is SNHLY, CDR2 FYNNEI. The germline V and J ends were trimmed by 7 bases and 0 bases, with 13 bases remaining between them. The CDR3 runs 14 residues. CDR3 residues: CASTPGGSSYEQYV. The CDR3 DNA is TGTGCCAGCACCCCAGGGGGGAGCTCCTACGAGCAGTACGTC.

V is TRBV5-6 and J is TRBJ1-2; maybe TRBD1 (5 bases). This CDR3 comprises 17 residues. V lost 3 bases, J lost 1 base, and 19 bases lay in between. Germline V gene lookup returns CDR1 SGHDT and CDR2 YYEEEE. In DNA, the CDR3 is TGTGCCAGCAGCTCGGGAGTGGGACGGCTGATTAACTATGGCTACACCTTC. It encodes CASSSGVGRLINYGYTF.

This chain links TRBV9 with TRBJ2-1; 8 bases align to TRBD2. This CDR3 is 15 amino acids long. Germline values: CDR1 SGDLS, CDR2 YYNGEE. The V and J ends lost 0 bases and 7 bases, in that order; junction bases with no gene match: 6. This chain's CDR3 is CASSVEGGRMNEQFF. Written as DNA, the CDR3 is TGTGCCAGCAGCGTAGAAGGCGGGAGGATGAATGAGCAGTTCTTC.

This sequence joins TRBV5-1 and TRBJ1-6; possibly TRBD1 for D (6 bases). Germline V gene sequence: CDR1 SGHRS, CDR2 YFSETQ. V lost 2 bases and J lost 8, with 8 bases in between. The CDR3 extends over 13 amino acids. Here the CDR3 DNA reads TGCGCCAGCAGCTTTAAGGGGGATTCACCCCTCCACTTT. Amino acids: CASSFKGDSPLHF. The full variable domain, in which reference TRBV5-1 and TRBJ1-6 provide the parts outside the CDR3, is KAGVTQTPRYLIKTRGQQVTLSCSPISGHRSVSWYQQTPGQGLQFLFEYFSETQRNKGNFPGRFSGRQFSNSRSEMNVSTLELGDSALYLCASSFKGDSPLHFGNGTRLTVT.

The chain has TRBV7-9 and TRBJ1-1; the match to TRBD1 covers 7 bases. V lost 1 base and J lost 4; bases outside the gene matches: 6. The CDR3 has 15 residues. CDR1 SEHNR and CDR2 FQNEAQ come from the germline V gene (reference sequence). DNA of the CDR3: TGTGCCAGCAGCTTAGAACAGGGGACGACCACTGAAGCTTTCTTT. It yields the protein CASSLEQGTTTEAFF.

V is TRBV15 and J is TRBJ2-7; 10 bases are shared with TRBD2. V was clipped by 5 bases and J by 5 bases; unmatched bases: 6. CDR3 size: 14 residues. Germline V CDR1 and CDR2: LNHNV, YYDKDF (reference sequence). CDR3 sequence reads: CATSLGLAEDEQYF. The CDR3 region has the DNA TGTGCCACCAGCTTAGGACTAGCGGAAGACGAGCAGTACTTC.

The rearrangement uses TRBV2 and TRBJ1-5; D is unclear. CDR1 and CDR2 (germline): SNHLY, FYNNEI. This CDR3 spans 15 amino acids. Trimming removed 2 bases at V and 0 bases at J, with 8 bases between. CDR3 bases: TGTGCCAGCAGTGAACAGGCCCTTAGCAATCAGCCCCAGCATTTT. This translates into CASSEQALSNQPQHF.